The 31 T cell receptor beta chains presented below share a single source sample, sequenced in a study of T-cell memory formation after mild COVID-19. TCRdb reprocessed the 5' RACE reads via MiXCR and lists one record per CDR3 protein. The sample has hundreds of thousands of distinct CDR3 sequences, around 27% seen once. Sequenced: PBMCs or a T cell subset sorted from them (not recorded which). The source of these receptors is an adult woman who had mild COVID-19 (a few samples of this study predate the infection). Cell type and time point are not known.

This clonotype was detected only a few times. This rearrangement joins TRBV5-1 to TRBJ2-7; a weak D match, TRBD1 (6 bases). Looked up from germline, CDR1 is SGHRS and CDR2 is YFSETQ. Trimming removed 0 bases at V and 0 bases at J, with 10 bases between. The CDR3 is 15 amino acids. The chain's CDR3 is CASSLVGQSSYEQYF. CDR3 nucleotides: TGCGCCAGCAGCTTGGTAGGACAGTCCTCCTACGAGCAGTACTTC.

This clonotype was observed a few times. The V gene is TRBV12-3 or TRBV12-4, the J gene TRBJ1-1; 7 nucleotides line up with TRBD1. The J segment lost 1 base and the V segment lost 4 bases, leaving 3 bases of the junction unmatched. CDR3 length equals 14 residues. The DNA for the CDR3 is TGTGCCAGCAGTTACAGGGGTACGAACACTGAAGCTTTCTTT. Its protein product is CASSYRGTNTEAFF.

This clonotype was seen only a few times. This chain joins TRBV7-9 and TRBJ2-7; TRBD2 matches at 8 bases. The CDR3 is 14 amino acids. V dropped 5 bases and J dropped 3; count of bases not matched to a gene: 6. CDR1 and CDR2 from the germline V gene are SEHNR and FQNEAQ (reference sequence). CDR3 coding DNA: TGTGCCAGCAGCCCGGATACTAGCGGCTACGAGCAGTACTTC. It encodes CASSPDTSGYEQYF.

Only a few counts were recorded for this clonotype. The V and J genes are TRBV5-8 and TRBJ2-7, with no clear D. The germline V gene encodes CDR1 SGHTS and CDR2 YDEGEE. There are 12 residues in the CDR3. V was clipped by 5 bases and J by 4 bases, with 10 bases between them. The CDR3 DNA follows: TGTGCCAGCAGGTCGAGGTTTTACGAGCAGTACTTC. Amino acids: CASRSRFYEQYF.

This clonotype occurred a few times. The chain recombines TRBV4-3 with TRBJ2-3; D remains ambiguous. Germline CDR1 and CDR2: LGHNA and YSLEER. CDR3 length: 14 amino acids. Trimming removed 5 bases from V and 0 bases from J, with 9 bases in between. CDR3 nucleotides: TGCGCCAGCAGCTACGTACTTAGCACAGATACGCAGTATTTT. The encoded protein is CASSYVLSTDTQYF.

V is TRBV10-3 and J is TRBJ1-3; no clear D. CDR3 size: 14 residues. Germline CDR1 ENHRY, CDR2 SYGVKD. V was cut by 4 bases and J by 0 bases, with 7 bases left in between. CDR3 in DNA: TGTGCCATCAGTGTTGGGGTCTCTGGAAACACCATATATTTT. Translated, it gives CAISVGVSGNTIYF.

CDR3 coding DNA: TGTGCCAGTCTTGGCGTGCAGGGGGCGAGTGAAAAACTGTTTTTT. Translating it yields CASLGVQGASEKLFF. This chain uses TRBV27 with TRBJ1-4; TRBD1 aligns across 8 bases. Germline V gene lookup returns CDR1 MNHEY and CDR2 SMNVEV (reference sequence). The V and J ends lost 9 bases and 7 bases, in that order; junction bases with no gene match: 13. CDR3 size: 15 residues.

The chain is built from TRBV6-2 or TRBV6-3 and TRBJ2-2, with TRBD2 matching 9 bases. V lost 5 bases to trimming and J lost 4 bases; unmatched junction nucleotides: 5. This CDR3 has 15 residues. Germline V gene sequence: CDR1 MNHEY, CDR2 SVGEGT. The CDR3 DNA sequence: TGTGCCAGCAGTATGACTAGCGGCGGCACCGGGGAGCTGTTTTTT. It is translated as CASSMTSGGTGELFF.

V is TRBV7-8 and J is TRBJ2-7, with 8 bases that match TRBD2. From germline, CDR1 is SGHVS and CDR2 FQNEAQ. This CDR3 contains 16 residues. Losses at the gene ends were 5 bases for V and 2 bases for J; bases not matched to a gene: 11. The CDR3 reads CASSPPGTRGPYEQYF. The DNA for the CDR3 is TGTGCCAGCAGCCCGCCCGGGACTAGAGGCCCCTACGAGCAGTACTTC.

V is TRBV5-1 and J is TRBJ1-1; a possible D gene is TRBD1 (5 bases). In germline, CDR1 is SGHRS, CDR2 YFSETQ. CDR3 length equals 14 residues. Trimming stripped 5 bases from V and 5 bases from J, with 16 bases between. The CDR3 DNA sequence: TGCGCCAGCAGTGGGGACCTTACAGTGACTGAAGCTTTCTTT. Translation: CASSGDLTVTEAFF. Filled out from reference TRBV5-1 and TRBJ1-1, the complete variable domain reads KAGVTQTPRYLIKTRGQQVTLSCSPISGHRSVSWYQQTPGQGLQFLFEYFSETQRNKGNFPGRFSGRQFSNSRSEMNVSTLELGDSALYLCASSGDLTVTEAFFGQGTRLTVV.

The sample holds a few counts of this clonotype. The chain is built from TRBV6-5 and TRBJ2-7; 8 bases agree with TRBD2. The J segment lost 7 bases and the V segment lost 5 bases, leaving 13 bases of the junction unmatched. CDR1 and CDR2 (germline): MNHEY, SVGAGI. The CDR3 is 15 residues long. The CDR3 loop is CASSRKRETKGEQYF. CDR3 DNA: TGTGCCAGCAGTCGAAAGCGGGAGACAAAGGGTGAGCAGTACTTC.

The chain is built from TRBV5-1 and TRBJ2-1, with TRBD1 as a possible D gene (5 bases). V was clipped by 9 bases and J by 0 bases, with 16 bases between them. CDR3 size: 15 residues. The germline V gene has CDR1 SGHRS and CDR2 YFSETQ. The CDR3 DNA is TGCGCCACCACCCCTGGACATCGCTCCTACAATGAGCAGTTCTTC. It encodes CATTPGHRSYNEQFF.

The V call is TRBV20-1, the J call TRBJ2-3, with 7 nucleotides matching TRBD2. Germline V gene data show CDR1 as DFQATT and CDR2 as SNEGSKA (reference sequence). The ends lost 3 bases at V and 2 bases at J; junction bases unmatched: 20. This CDR3 region has 19 residues. CDR3 amino acids: CSASSAGEGPGFATDTQYF. The CDR3 nucleotides read TGCAGTGCTAGTTCGGCGGGAGAGGGGCCCGGATTCGCCACAGATACGCAGTATTTT.

This clonotype was picked up a small number of times. This chain joins TRBV12-3 or TRBV12-4 and TRBJ1-4, with D possibly matching TRBD1 (5 bases). Deletions cut 6 bases from V and 8 bases from J, with 19 bases between. The CDR3 has 15 amino acids. CDR3 in DNA: TGTGCCAGCAGGTGGGGCCGAACAGAGGGGGAAAAACTGTTTTTT. It yields the protein CASRWGRTEGEKLFF.

In its sample, this clonotype was seen a few times. The chain is built from TRBV12-3 or TRBV12-4 and TRBJ1-1, with a tentative D call TRBD1 (5 bases). The CDR3 extends over 14 amino acids. The V end was cut by 1 base, the J end by 4 bases, with 10 bases between. CDR3: CASSLVTRGTEAFF. The CDR3 bases are TGTGCCAGCAGTTTAGTGACGAGGGGCACTGAAGCTTTCTTT.

In its sample, this clonotype was seen a few times. The J gene is TRBJ2-3, the V gene TRBV12-3 or TRBV12-4, with D maybe TRBD1 (6 bases). The CDR3 contains 16 residues. V was cut by 2 bases and J by 6 bases, with 18 bases left in between. The CDR3 DNA sequence: TGTGCCAGCAGTTTACCCAGGGGAAGCACAGGGGATACGCAGTATTTT. Residues: CASSLPRGSTGDTQYF.

The CDR3: CASSPRRVTYNEQFF. In DNA, the CDR3 is TGTGCCAGCAGCCCGCGCAGGGTAACCTACAATGAGCAGTTCTTC. The chain combines TRBV7-9 with TRBJ2-1; a weak D match, TRBD1 (5 bases). The germline CDR1 and CDR2 sequences are SEHNR and FQNEAQ (reference sequence). CDR3 size: 15 residues. The V gene lost 5 bases and the J gene lost 2 bases, with 13 bases spanning the gap. Using reference TRBV7-9 and TRBJ2-1 for the parts outside the CDR3, the full variable domain is DTGVSQNPRHKITKRGQNVTFRCDPISEHNRLYWYRQTLGQGPEFLTYFQNEAQLEKSRLLSDRFSAERPKGSFSTLEIQRTEQGDSAMYLCASSPRRVTYNEQFFGPGTRLTVL.

This clonotype was recorded a few times. A read error may account for a junction end that differs from germline. This chain connects TRBV4-3 to TRBJ1-2, with D possibly TRBD1 on 5 matching bases. CDR1 and CDR2 from the germline V gene are LGHNA and YSLEER. The CDR3 spans 15 residues. The chain's CDR3 is CASSEDQGRGSGYTF. Here the CDR3 DNA reads TGCGCCAGCAGCGAAGATCAGGGACGGGGCAGCGGCTACACCTTC.

This clonotype was detected only a few times. The J gene is TRBJ2-7, the V gene TRBV5-1; D is ambiguous. This CDR3 is 13 amino acids long. V was clipped by 0 bases and J by 1 base, with 5 bases between them. Germline V lookup: CDR1 SGHRS, CDR2 YFSETQ. In nucleotides, the CDR3 is TGCGCCAGCAGCTTGGATCCATCCTACGAGCAGTACTTC. Encoded protein: CASSLDPSYEQYF.

This CDR3 reads CAWSPSGVLSYEQYF. CDR3 coding DNA: TGTGCCTGGAGTCCCAGCGGGGTTTTGTCCTACGAGCAGTACTTC. The rearrangement links TRBV30 to TRBJ2-7; 7 bases are a match to TRBD2. Germline CDR1 and CDR2: GTSNPN and SVGIG (reference sequence). J gave up 1 base and V 2 bases, and 8 bases lay outside the gene matches. The length of the CDR3 is 15 residues.

A few counts support this clonotype. The chain recombines TRBV29-1 with TRBJ1-2; TRBD1 matches 7 bases. J gave up 5 bases and V 6 bases, and 3 bases lay outside the gene matches. The CDR3 has 11 amino acids. Germline CDR1 reads SQVTM; CDR2 reads ANQGSEA. The CDR3 is CSVGTDYGYTF. CDR3 in DNA: TGCAGCGTGGGGACAGATTATGGCTACACCTTC.

The chain has TRBV7-9 and TRBJ2-3; perhaps TRBD2 as D (6 bases). Between the trimmed V and J ends, which lost 5 bases and 2 bases, there was a span of 14 bases. Looked up from germline, CDR1 is SEHNR and CDR2 is FQNEAQ (reference sequence). The CDR3 extends over 15 amino acids. In DNA, the CDR3 is TGTGCCAGCAGCCCGGGGGTGCTCCTCACAGATACGCAGTATTTT. It is translated as CASSPGVLLTDTQYF.

This clonotype was recorded a few times. The rearrangement links TRBV7-9 to TRBJ2-1, with D perhaps TRBD2 (6 bases). V gave up 4 bases and J gave up 2 bases, with 18 bases separating them. The germline V gene encodes CDR1 SEHNR and CDR2 FQNEAQ (reference sequence). This CDR3 has 17 residues. The CDR3 protein is CASSSRTGEVPYNEQFF. The CDR3 nucleotides are TGTGCCAGCAGCTCGCGTACCGGGGAGGTCCCCTACAATGAGCAGTTCTTC.

This clonotype was found a few times. The genes are TRBV12-3 or TRBV12-4 and TRBJ1-2, with a tentative D call TRBD1 (5 bases). The CDR3 consists of 12 residues. V was trimmed by 7 bases and J by 4 bases, leaving 10 bases between them. For the CDR3, the DNA is TGTGCCAGCATGAGGGGTGGCTATGGCTACACCTTC. It encodes CASMRGGYGYTF.

The V and J genes are TRBV6-2 or TRBV6-3 and TRBJ2-3; 9 nucleotides align to TRBD2. The CDR3 sequence is 16 residues long. The germline V gene encodes CDR1 MNHEY and CDR2 SVGEGT. After removal of 7 bases from V and 2 bases from J, the junction contained 10 bases not matched to a gene. Here the CDR3 reads CASTQPLAGPTDTQYF. The CDR3 DNA reads TGTGCCAGCACCCAGCCTCTAGCGGGACCCACAGATACGCAGTATTTT.

This clonotype has only a few counts. This rearrangement joins TRBV4-1 to TRBJ2-1; 7 bases map to TRBD2. The CDR3 loop spans 14 amino acids. Germline V gene sequence: CDR1 MGHRA, CDR2 YSYEKL. V was clipped by 8 bases and J by 8 bases; unmatched bases: 12. The CDR3 region is CASGGGPQRDEQFF. Here the CDR3 DNA reads TGCGCCAGCGGGGGGGGTCCCCAAAGGGATGAGCAGTTCTTC.

This clonotype has at least ten counts. The chain recombines TRBV12-3 or TRBV12-4 with TRBJ2-1, with D possibly being TRBD1 (6 bases). This CDR3 is 16 amino acids long. V lost 3 bases to trimming and J lost 2 bases, with 14 bases between them. The CDR3 bases are TGTGCCAGCAGTTTCCAGACAGGAGGTACCTACAATGAGCAGTTCTTC. Translation: CASSFQTGGTYNEQFF.

This chain uses TRBV18 with TRBJ2-7, with D perhaps TRBD1 or TRBD2 (5 bases each). Germline CDR1 reads KGHSH; CDR2 reads LQKENI. V was pared by 3 bases and J by 9 bases, with 15 bases between. CDR3 length: 13 residues. CDR3 loop: CASSPQGELVQYF. The DNA of the CDR3 is TGTGCCAGCTCACCGCAAGGGGAGCTCGTGCAGTACTTC.

The J gene is TRBJ2-3, the V gene TRBV29-1; 9 bases map to TRBD2. With V trimmed by 3 bases and J by 12 bases, 4 bases remained unmatched. Germline V gene sequence: CDR1 SQVTM, CDR2 ANQGSEA. This CDR3 comprises 11 residues. The CDR3, as DNA: TGCAGCGTTGACGGCGGGAGGGCCCAGTATTTT. This sequence encodes CSVDGGRAQYF.

The chain employs TRBV6-5 and TRBJ1-1; D gene uncertain. Trimming removed 2 bases at V and 8 bases at J, with 9 bases between. Germline V CDR1 and CDR2: MNHEY, SVGAGI. The CDR3 spans 12 residues. The CDR3 DNA reads TGTGCCAGCAGTTACGCAAACGAAGAAGCTTTCTTT. It codes for CASSYANEEAFF.

This chain joins TRBV7-8 and TRBJ2-1, with D uncertain. The V gene lost 0 bases and the J gene lost 5 bases, with 14 bases spanning the gap. The CDR3 length is 16 residues. CDR1 SGHVS and CDR2 FQNEAQ come from the germline V gene. This CDR3 reads CASSLARLPSHNEQFF. The CDR3, as DNA: TGTGCCAGCAGCTTAGCGCGGCTGCCCAGTCACAATGAGCAGTTCTTC.